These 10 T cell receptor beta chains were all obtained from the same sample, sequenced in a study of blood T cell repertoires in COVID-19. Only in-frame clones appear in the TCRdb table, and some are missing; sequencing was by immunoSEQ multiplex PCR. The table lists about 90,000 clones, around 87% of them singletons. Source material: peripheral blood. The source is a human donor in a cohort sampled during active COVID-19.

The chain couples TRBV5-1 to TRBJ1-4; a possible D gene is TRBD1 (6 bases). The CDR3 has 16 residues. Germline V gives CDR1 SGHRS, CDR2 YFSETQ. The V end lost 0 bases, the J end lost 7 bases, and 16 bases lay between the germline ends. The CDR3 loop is CASSLEARGVGEKLFF. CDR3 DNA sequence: TGCGCCAGCAGCTTGGAGGCCAGGGGAGTTGGTGAAAAACTGTTTTTT. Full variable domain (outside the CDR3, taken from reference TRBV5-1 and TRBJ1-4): KAGVTQTPRYLIKTRGQQVTLSCSPISGHRSVSWYQQTPGQGLQFLFEYFSETQRNKGNFPGRFSGRQFSNSRSEMNVSTLELGDSALYLCASSLEARGVGEKLFFGSGTQLSVL.

CDR3 loop: CASYGTGSGELFF. CDR3 nucleotides: TGTGCCAGTTACGGGACTGGCTCCGGGGAGCTGTTTTTT. The J gene is TRBJ2-2, the V gene TRBV9, with a weak D call TRBD2 (6 bases). The CDR3 totals 13 residues. Trimming shortened V by 8 bases and J by 6 bases, and 14 bases separated the two germline ends. Per the germline V gene, CDR1 is SGDLS and CDR2 is YYNGEE.

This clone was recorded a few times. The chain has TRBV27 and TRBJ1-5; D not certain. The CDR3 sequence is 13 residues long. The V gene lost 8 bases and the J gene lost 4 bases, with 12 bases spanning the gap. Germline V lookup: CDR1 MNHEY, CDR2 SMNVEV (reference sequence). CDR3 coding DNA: TGTGCCAGCGGGGAGAGTAGGAATCAGCCCCAGCATTTT. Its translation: CASGESRNQPQHF.

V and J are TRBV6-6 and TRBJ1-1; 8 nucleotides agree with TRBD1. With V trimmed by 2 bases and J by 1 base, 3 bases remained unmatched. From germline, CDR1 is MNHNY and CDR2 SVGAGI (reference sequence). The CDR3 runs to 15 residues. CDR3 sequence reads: CASSYGQGGNTEAFF. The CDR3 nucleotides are TGTGCCAGCAGTTACGGACAGGGAGGGAACACTGAAGCTTTCTTT.

CDR3 loop: CASSPGQGGYEQYF. The CDR3 coding sequence is TGTGCCAGCAGCCCGGGACAGGGAGGCTACGAGCAGTACTTC. The chain combines TRBV3-1 (or the pseudogene TRBV3-2) with TRBJ2-7; 9 bases match TRBD1. Germline assignment: CDR1 LGHDT and CDR2 YNNKEL (reference sequence). The CDR3 length is 14 residues. Trimming cost V 4 bases and J 3 bases; bases outside gene matches: 4.

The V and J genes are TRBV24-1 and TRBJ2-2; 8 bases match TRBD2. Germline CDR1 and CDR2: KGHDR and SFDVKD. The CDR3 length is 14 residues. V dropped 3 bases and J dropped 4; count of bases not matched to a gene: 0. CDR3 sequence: CATSDAGGTGELFF. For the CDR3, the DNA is TGTGCCACCAGTGATGCGGGGGGCACCGGGGAGCTGTTTTTT.

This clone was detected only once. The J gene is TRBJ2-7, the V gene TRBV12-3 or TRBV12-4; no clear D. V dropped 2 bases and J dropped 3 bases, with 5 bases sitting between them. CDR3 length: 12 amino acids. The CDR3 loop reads CASSLRRYEQYF. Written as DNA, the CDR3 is TGTGCCAGCAGTTTACGTCGCTACGAGCAGTACTTC.

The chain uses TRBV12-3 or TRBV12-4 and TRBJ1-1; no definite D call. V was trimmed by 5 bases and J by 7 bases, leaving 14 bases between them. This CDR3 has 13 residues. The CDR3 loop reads CASSALWEGEAFF. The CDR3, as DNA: TGTGCCAGCAGTGCCCTCTGGGAGGGTGAAGCTTTCTTT.

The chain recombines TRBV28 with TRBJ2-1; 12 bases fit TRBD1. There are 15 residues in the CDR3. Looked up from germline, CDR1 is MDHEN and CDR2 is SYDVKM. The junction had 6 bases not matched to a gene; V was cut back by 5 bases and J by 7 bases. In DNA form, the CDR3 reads TGTGCCAGCAGTCAGGGACAGGGGGCGCGGAATGAGCAGTTCTTC. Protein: CASSQGQGARNEQFF.

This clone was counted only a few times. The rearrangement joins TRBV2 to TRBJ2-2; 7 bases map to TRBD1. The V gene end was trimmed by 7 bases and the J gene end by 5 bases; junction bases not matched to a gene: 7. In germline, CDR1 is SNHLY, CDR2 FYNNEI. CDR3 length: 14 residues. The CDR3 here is CASIHRGGTGELFF. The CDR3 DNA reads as TGTGCCAGCATTCACAGGGGTGGGACCGGGGAGCTGTTTTTT.